The rows below give T cell receptor beta chains drawn from one sample of a study of T cell responses to AZD1222 COVID-19 vaccine. TCRdb keeps only in-frame clones here, not all; method: immunoSEQ multiplex PCR. The data contain about 140,000 clones, 89% of them singletons. This sample comprised peripheral blood, obtained 28 days after the second AZD1222 dose. These TCRs come from an adult who received the AZD1222 COVID-19 vaccine. Each CDR3 is given with its conserved first and last residue. Each record gives: CDR3 protein, V gene, J gene, CDR3 length.

CDR3 protein: CASSYRAINTGELFF; V gene: TRBV7-2; J gene: TRBJ2-2; CDR3 length: 15
CDR3 protein: CASSYPKAGYGYTF; V gene: TRBV6-5; J gene: TRBJ1-2; CDR3 length: 14
CDR3 protein: CASSPGLAERYEQYF; V gene: TRBV7-9; J gene: TRBJ2-7; CDR3 length: 15
CDR3 protein: CASSQGSDTEAFF; V gene: TRBV18; J gene: TRBJ1-1; CDR3 length: 13
CDR3 protein: CASSYSGGVVDEQYF; V gene: TRBV28; J gene: TRBJ2-7; CDR3 length: 15
CDR3 protein: CASSWGQDNTGELFF; V gene: TRBV18; J gene: TRBJ2-2; CDR3 length: 15
CDR3 protein: CASSRGQNEKLFF; V gene: TRBV2; J gene: TRBJ1-4; CDR3 length: 13
CDR3 protein: CASSQDLIAGVGTDTQYF; V gene: TRBV3-1/TRBV3-2; J gene: TRBJ2-3; CDR3 length: 18
CDR3 protein: CASSDQELRPGTGELFF; V gene: TRBV13; J gene: TRBJ2-2; CDR3 length: 17
CDR3 protein: CASSSHSRSEAFF; V gene: TRBV9; J gene: TRBJ1-1; CDR3 length: 13
CDR3 protein: CASSTAPLANTGELFF; V gene: TRBV5-1; J gene: TRBJ2-2; CDR3 length: 16
CDR3 protein: CASKRRYNEQFF; V gene: TRBV2; J gene: TRBJ2-1; CDR3 length: 12
CDR3 protein: CASSLSAPWGGYEQYF; V gene: TRBV27; J gene: TRBJ2-7; CDR3 length: 16
CDR3 protein: CASSLGRVRARGDQPQHF; V gene: TRBV7-8; J gene: TRBJ1-5; CDR3 length: 18
CDR3 protein: CASSRDRNTEAFF; V gene: TRBV7-7; J gene: TRBJ1-1; CDR3 length: 13
CDR3 protein: CASSRRLAPEYEQYF; V gene: TRBV19; J gene: TRBJ2-7; CDR3 length: 15